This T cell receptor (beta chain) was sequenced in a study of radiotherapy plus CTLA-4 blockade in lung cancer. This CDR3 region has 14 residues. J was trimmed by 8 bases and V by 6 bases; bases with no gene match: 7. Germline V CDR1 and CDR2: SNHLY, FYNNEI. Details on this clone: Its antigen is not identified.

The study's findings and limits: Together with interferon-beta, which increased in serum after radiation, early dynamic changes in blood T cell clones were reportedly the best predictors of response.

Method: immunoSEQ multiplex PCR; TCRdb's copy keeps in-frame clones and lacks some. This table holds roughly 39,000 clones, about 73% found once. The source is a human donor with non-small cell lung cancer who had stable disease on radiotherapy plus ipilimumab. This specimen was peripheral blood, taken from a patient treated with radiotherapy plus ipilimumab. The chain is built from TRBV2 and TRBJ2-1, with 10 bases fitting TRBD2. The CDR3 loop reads CASRPGLAVDEQFF. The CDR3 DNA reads TGTGCCAGCAGACCAGGACTAGCGGTGGATGAGCAGTTCTTC.